This TCR beta chain comes out of a study of blood T cell repertoires in COVID-19. Overall study context: The study drew acute and convalescent COVID-19 samples from the United States, Italy and Spain.

Profiling relied on immunoSEQ multiplex PCR, and the TCRdb table lists in-frame clones only, not all of them. In the table there are 95,000 to 120,000 clones, approximately 81% of which are singletons. V dropped 7 bases and J dropped 8 bases, with 23 bases sitting between them. Per germline, CDR1 LNHDA and CDR2 SQIVND (reference sequence). The CDR3 totals 15 residues. In its sample, this clone was seen a few times. This TCR came from a man aged 45 to 65 with acute or convalescent COVID-19. Specimen: peripheral blood. This chain links TRBV19 with TRBJ1-2; D remains unclear. The CDR3 region has the DNA TGTGCCAGTATCCGTACTAATAGCGAATCCTCAGGCTACACCTTC. It is translated as CASIRTNSESSGYTF.